A single sample is the source of the 17 T cell receptor beta chains below, sequenced in a study of early T cells in non-severe SARS-CoV-2 infection. Using its own MiXCR run on the 5' RACE reads, TCRdb lists one record per CDR3 protein. Found here are about 80,000 distinct CDR3 sequences, more than 4% of them singletons; the top ten hold approximately 7.4%. The sample was whole blood, taken at baseline. The receptors were sampled from an adult who was a healthcare worker with PCR-confirmed SARS-CoV-2 infection or an uninfected control (not recorded which).

There are many counts of this clonotype. The CDR3 coding sequence is TGTGCCAGCCGGGACTCCCCTGGTACGCAGTATTTT. Translated, it gives CASRDSPGTQYF. This chain connects TRBV7-2 to TRBJ2-3; TRBD2 is a possible D gene (6 bases). The germline V gene encodes CDR1 SGHTA and CDR2 FQGNSA. This CDR3 is 12 amino acids long. V was shortened by 8 bases and J by 8 bases, with 14 bases between the two germline ends.

The chain combines TRBV4-1 with TRBJ1-4; D is unclear. The CDR3 totals 18 residues. V dropped 0 bases and J dropped 3 bases, with 17 bases sitting between them. The V gene's germline CDR1 is MGHRA and CDR2 YSYEKL. CDR3 residues: CASSQEPPEGRANEKLFF. In DNA, the CDR3 is TGCGCCAGCAGCCAAGAGCCACCAGAAGGGCGGGCTAATGAAAAACTGTTTTTT.

This clonotype was detected ten times or more. The chain employs TRBV6-6 and TRBJ2-1; D is unresolved. Germline assignment: CDR1 MNHNY and CDR2 SVGAGI (reference sequence). The CDR3 is 11 residues long. Trimming took 11 bases from V and 6 from J, leaving 11 bases between them. The CDR3 sequence is CAGGLGNEQFF. The CDR3 nucleotides read TGTGCCGGTGGATTGGGCAATGAGCAGTTCTTC.

The V and J genes are TRBV9 and TRBJ2-3; weak D call: TRBD1 (6 bases). The V end lost 1 base, the J end lost 4 bases, and 13 bases lay between the germline ends. The CDR3 extends over 15 amino acids. The germline V gene encodes CDR1 SGDLS and CDR2 YYNGEE. The CDR3 DNA reads as TGTGCCAGCAGCGTACAGGGGAATCTGGCAGATACGCAGTATTTT. Its protein is CASSVQGNLADTQYF.

This clonotype was detected ten times or more. The rearrangement joins TRBV5-4 to TRBJ1-6, with D hard to call. Looked up from germline, CDR1 is SGHNT and CDR2 is YYREEE (reference sequence). Trimming stripped 4 bases from V and 10 bases from J, with 18 bases between. CDR3 length equals 15 residues. CDR3 region: CASSPGLPLESPLHF. Here the CDR3 DNA reads TGTGCCAGCAGCCCCGGACTCCCGCTGGAATCACCCCTCCACTTT.

In the case of this clonotype: This may come from a read error, since a much larger clone is one base off. The CDR3 does not end in the conserved phenylalanine or tryptophan, so this is likely a read error. The chain combines TRBV13 with TRBJ2-7; 9 bases line up with TRBD2. Germline CDR1 PRHDT, CDR2 FYEKMQ (reference sequence). This CDR3 region has 16 residues. Trimming took 3 bases from V and 3 from J; bases not matched to a gene: 9. CDR3 sequence (DNA): TGTGCCAGCAGCTTGCGCGGGAGGGCCGATAGCTACGAGCAGTACTCC. It translates to CASSLRGRADSYEQYS.

Only a few counts were recorded for this clonotype. This chain joins TRBV25-1 and TRBJ1-1; 9 nucleotides match TRBD1. Trimming at V came to 6 bases and at J to 6 bases, leaving 8 bases not matched to a gene. There are 14 residues in the CDR3. Germline V lookup: CDR1 MGHDK, CDR2 SYGVNS. The CDR3 region is CASRGGQGIAEAFF. CDR3 coding DNA: TGTGCCAGCAGGGGGGGACAGGGAATTGCTGAAGCTTTCTTT. The full variable domain, in which reference TRBV25-1 and TRBJ1-1 provide the parts outside the CDR3, is EADIYQTPRYLVIGTGKKITLECSQTMGHDKMYWYQQDPGMELHLIHYSYGVNSTEKGDLSSESTVSRIRTEHFPLTLESARPSHTSQYLCASRGGQGIAEAFFGQGTRLTVV.

The CDR3 sequence is CASSLGLEGYTF. As DNA, the CDR3 is TGTGCCAGCAGCTTAGGTCTAGAAGGCTACACCTTC. This rearrangement joins TRBV13 to TRBJ1-2; the D is unclear. Trimming cost V 0 bases and J 8 bases, with 7 bases left between them. This CDR3 is built from 12 residues. CDR1 is PRHDT and CDR2 is FYEKMQ in the germline V gene (reference sequence).

The CDR3 nucleotides are TGCAGTGCCCCCCCAAATCTGAACACTGAAGCTTTCTTT. This encodes CSAPPNLNTEAFF. V usage is TRBV20-1 and J usage is TRBJ1-1; D is uncertain. V was pared by 6 bases and J by 0 bases, with 11 bases between. CDR3 length equals 13 residues. CDR1 DFQATT and CDR2 SNEGSKA come from the germline V gene (reference sequence).

There are many counts of this clonotype. This chain links TRBV3-1 with TRBJ2-2; 13 positions match TRBD2. The J segment lost 6 bases and the V segment lost 6 bases, leaving 10 bases of the junction unmatched. CDR1 and CDR2 from the germline V gene are LGHDT and YNNKEL (reference sequence). CDR3 length: 17 amino acids. CDR3 sequence reads: CASSPAWTSGRSGELFF. Written as DNA, the CDR3 is TGTGCCAGCAGTCCAGCATGGACTAGCGGGAGATCCGGGGAGCTGTTTTTT.

Comment on this clonotype: This may stem from a read error, because a much larger clone lies one nucleotide away. This chain uses TRBV5-5 with TRBJ2-1, with 10 bases lining up with TRBD2. The CDR3 consists of 16 residues. In germline, CDR1 is SGHKS, CDR2 YYEKEE (reference sequence). DNA of the CDR3: TGTGTCAGCAGCCCCGAAGGACTAGCGGAATACAATGAGCAGTTCTTC. The encoded protein is CVSSPEGLAEYNEQFF. Drawing the rest from reference TRBV5-5 and TRBJ2-1, the complete variable domain is DAGVTQSPTHLIKTRGQQVTLRCSPISGHKSVSWYQQVLGQGPQFIFQYYEKEERGRGNFPDRFSARQFPNYSSELNVNALLLGDSALYLCVSSPEGLAEYNEQFFGPGTRLTVL.

This clonotype was seen repeatedly, ten times or more. V and J are TRBV4-1 and TRBJ2-1; D is unclear. The germline V and J ends were trimmed by 0 bases and 7 bases, with 4 bases remaining between them. CDR3 length equals 12 residues. From germline, CDR1 is MGHRA and CDR2 YSYEKL. DNA for the CDR3: TGCGCCAGCAGCCAAGAGCGGAATGAGCAGTTCTTC. It translates to CASSQERNEQFF.

There are a few counts of this clonotype. The V and J genes are TRBV6-2 or TRBV6-3 and TRBJ2-1; TRBD2 matches at 7 bases. Germline V gene sequence: CDR1 MNHEY, CDR2 SVGEGT. Trimming removed 7 bases from V and 2 bases from J; junction bases left unmatched: 8. This CDR3 has 15 amino acids. In DNA form, the CDR3 reads TGTGCCAGCACCCACGGCGGGAGTGCCTACAATGAGCAGTTCTTC. As protein: CASTHGGSAYNEQFF.

This clonotype appeared a few times. V and J are TRBV28 and TRBJ1-1; D perhaps matches TRBD1 (5 bases). CDR1 and CDR2 (germline): MDHEN, SYDVKM. The germline V and J ends were trimmed by 7 bases and 2 bases, with 17 bases remaining between them. CDR3 size: 15 residues. CDR3 sequence: CASNPHGGTNTEAFF. The CDR3 DNA follows: TGTGCCAGCAACCCGCACGGGGGAACCAACACTGAAGCTTTCTTT.

This rearrangement joins TRBV30 to TRBJ2-2; D is perhaps TRBD1 (5 bases). The CDR3 spans 16 residues. The germline V gene has CDR1 GTSNPN and CDR2 SVGIG (reference sequence). The germline V and J ends were trimmed by 3 bases and 4 bases, with 18 bases remaining between them. CDR3 amino acids: CAWSADGAGSTGELFF. DNA of the CDR3: TGTGCCTGGAGCGCTGATGGGGCAGGAAGCACCGGGGAGCTGTTTTTT.

This clonotype has ten or more counts. CDR3 DNA: TGTGCCAGCAGCCAAGTTCACGCGGGAGTTGAGACCCAGTACTTC. This encodes CASSQVHAGVETQYF. This sequence joins TRBV14 and TRBJ2-5, with 7 bases identical to TRBD2. The germline gives CDR1 SGHDN, CDR2 FVKESK. V lost 1 base, J lost 5 bases, and 7 bases stayed unmatched. The CDR3 has 15 residues.

The CDR3 reads CTSSRDVASYEQYF. The DNA for the CDR3 is TGCACCAGCAGCCGGGACGTAGCCTCCTACGAGCAGTACTTC. This chain joins TRBV1 and TRBJ2-7; TRBD1, the table's D call, was not compared with the DNA. TRBV1 is reported as a pseudogene. The CDR3 is 14 amino acids.